This T cell receptor (beta chain) derives from a study of human T cells and chemical hapten exposure. Study details: Chiefly female patients presented with alopecia areata, totalis or universalis. Study-level points and caveats: The formation of large CDR3 similarity clusters by expanded TCRs significantly exceeded that of controls.

This clonotype was recorded at least ten times. As yet, its antigen is unknown. The time point is: patch test 1, 2 weeks after DPC sensitization. Documented treatment: therapeutic diphenylcyclopropenone sensitization with weekly scalp DPC. It was unfractionated whole blood from which total RNA was extracted. Prior to application of each patch test, blood was drawn. What the library attached to individual cDNA molecules were unique molecular identifiers. Using its own MiXCR run on the RACE reads, TCRdb lists one record per CDR3 protein. The sample lists 40,000 to 50,000 distinct CDR3 sequences; 3% to 4% were seen once. The clonotype originates from a man aged 50 or older with alopecia areata. Some clones in this sample may be carry-over from other donors' samples. Material: whole blood, obtained in connection with sensitization to the hapten diphenylcyclopropenone (DPC).

The CDR3 DNA reads as TGTGCCAGCAGCTTATGGGAGGGCCGTGGAGATACGCAGTATTTT. Its translation is CASSLWEGRGDTQYF. The chain employs TRBV7-8 and TRBJ2-3, with 7 positions matching TRBD2. J gave up 5 bases and V 2 bases, and 7 bases lay outside the gene matches. Germline V gene lookup returns CDR1 SGHVS and CDR2 FQNEAQ. The CDR3 covers 15 residues.